The clone carrying this T cell receptor beta chain appeared many times. Each sample yielded at least 6 million isolated PBMCs. Total RNA extracted from each sample amounted to at least 6 micrograms. The second PCR ran about 6 to 11 cycles with a sample-barcoded 5' primer and J-beta primers. A minimum of 2.5 million CDR3-containing paired-end reads was obtained for each sample. Each CDR3 protein gets one entry after TCRdb re-called the 5' RACE reads with MiXCR. The sample has around 780,000 distinct CDR3 sequences, roughly 56% seen once. This specimen belongs to a study of blood T cells in healthy people across ages. Trimming took 2 bases from V and 4 from J, leaving 9 bases between them. Per germline, CDR1 MNHEY and CDR2 SMNVEV (reference sequence). CDR3 size: 15 residues.

V is TRBV27 and J is TRBJ2-6; tentative D call: TRBD2 (5 bases). The sequencing sample was made of blood. The receptor comes from a man aged 35 to 55 in good health. The CDR3 spells CASSLRRAGANVLTF. DNA for the CDR3: TGTGCCAGCAGTTTAAGGCGGGCGGGGGCCAACGTCCTGACTTTC.